These T cell receptor beta chains were read from a single sample in a study of T cell responses to AZD1222 COVID-19 vaccine. TCRdb's copy holds only in-frame clones and misses some; the assay was immunoSEQ multiplex PCR. The repertoire holds more than 100,000 clones, with approximately 90% as singletons. The material was peripheral blood, obtained on day 0 of AZD1222 vaccination. The receptors shown here come from an adult in good health. Each CDR3 is given with its conserved first and last residue. The D gene is left open where the match is weak. The size of a clone is reported for some rows only, either as once, few or many, or as a class for expanded clones.

D gene: .; V gene: TRBV7-9; clone size: few; J gene: TRBJ2-5; CDR3 protein: CASSLIPLRETQYF; CDR3 DNA: TGTGCCAGCAGCTTAATCCCCCTGAGAGAGACCCAGTACTTC
D gene: .; V gene: TRBV4-3; clone size: .; J gene: TRBJ1-6; CDR3 protein: CASSQSARTHNSPLHF; CDR3 DNA: TGCGCCAGCAGCCAATCGGCCCGGACCCATAATTCACCCCTCCACTTT
D gene: .; V gene: TRBV5-3; clone size: .; J gene: TRBJ1-2; CDR3 protein: CARSLPLTEPANYGYTF; CDR3 DNA: TGTGCCAGAAGCTTGCCCCTCACCGAACCGGCTAACTATGGCTACACCTTC
D gene: .; V gene: TRBV19; clone size: .; J gene: TRBJ1-6; CDR3 protein: CASSITGPGNSPLHF; CDR3 DNA: TGTGCCAGTAGTATAACCGGCCCGGGTAATTCACCCCTCCACTTT
D gene: .; V gene: TRBV7-9; clone size: .; J gene: TRBJ1-4; CDR3 protein: CASSFEWDREKLFF; CDR3 DNA: TGTGCCAGCAGCTTCGAGTGGGACCGCGAAAAACTGTTTTTT
D gene: .; V gene: TRBV7-2; clone size: .; J gene: TRBJ2-1; CDR3 protein: CASSGQISSNEQFF; CDR3 DNA: TGTGCCAGCAGTGGACAGATCTCTTCCAATGAGCAGTTCTTC
D gene: TRBD2; V gene: TRBV3-1/TRBV3-2; clone size: .; J gene: TRBJ2-3; CDR3 protein: CASSHAFAVAGAHTQYF; CDR3 DNA: TGTGCCAGCAGCCACGCATTCGCGGTAGCGGGAGCTCATACGCAGTATTTT
D gene: .; V gene: TRBV25-1; clone size: .; J gene: TRBJ1-3; CDR3 protein: CATRGTSGNTIYF; CDR3 DNA: TGTGCCACCCGGGGTACCTCTGGAAACACCATATATTTT
D gene: TRBD2; V gene: TRBV19; clone size: once; J gene: TRBJ2-1; CDR3 protein: CASSGREDYNEQFF; CDR3 DNA: TGTGCCAGTAGTGGGAGGGAGGACTACAATGAGCAGTTCTTC
D gene: .; V gene: TRBV5-6; clone size: .; J gene: TRBJ1-1; CDR3 protein: CASSPTVPGTEAFF; CDR3 DNA: TGTGCCAGCAGCCCAACGGTTCCAGGCACTGAAGCTTTCTTT
D gene: TRBD1; V gene: TRBV28; clone size: .; J gene: TRBJ2-7; CDR3 protein: CASSLIGTGGVLVYEQYF; CDR3 DNA: TGTGCCAGCAGTTTAATAGGGACAGGGGGCGTCCTGGTCTACGAGCAGTACTTC
D gene: TRBD2; V gene: TRBV7-2; clone size: few; J gene: TRBJ2-5; CDR3 protein: CASSGGGGETQYF; CDR3 DNA: TGTGCCAGCAGCGGGGGGGGTGGAGAGACCCAGTACTTC
D gene: .; V gene: TRBV19; clone size: .; J gene: TRBJ2-5; CDR3 protein: CASSIDRFQETQYF; CDR3 DNA: TGTGCCAGTAGTATCGACAGGTTCCAAGAGACCCAGTACTTC
D gene: TRBD1; V gene: TRBV6-6; clone size: .; J gene: TRBJ1-5; CDR3 protein: CASSYSTGTSNQPQHF; CDR3 DNA: TGTGCCAGCAGTTACTCGACAGGGACTAGCAATCAGCCCCAGCATTTT
D gene: TRBD1; V gene: TRBV5-1; clone size: .; J gene: TRBJ1-2; CDR3 protein: CASSTTGTGVYGYTF; CDR3 DNA: TGCGCCAGCAGCACGACCGGGACAGGGGTATATGGCTACACCTTC
D gene: .; V gene: TRBV3-1/TRBV3-2; clone size: .; J gene: TRBJ1-1; CDR3 protein: CASSQDSGFTEAFF; CDR3 DNA: TGTGCCAGCAGCCAAGATAGCGGGTTTACTGAAGCTTTCTTT
D gene: .; V gene: TRBV19; clone size: .; J gene: TRBJ1-2; CDR3 protein: CASSIAGHPDGYTF; CDR3 DNA: TGTGCCAGTAGTATAGCTGGGCACCCGGATGGCTACACCTTC
D gene: .; V gene: TRBV27; clone size: .; J gene: TRBJ2-3; CDR3 protein: CASNTAAAPGTDTQYF; CDR3 DNA: TGTGCCAGCAACACGGCGGCGGCCCCCGGCACAGATACGCAGTATTTT
D gene: .; V gene: TRBV3-1/TRBV3-2; clone size: .; J gene: TRBJ1-2; CDR3 protein: CASSQEPGSYGYTF; CDR3 DNA: TGTGCCAGCAGCCAAGAGCCCGGGAGCTATGGCTACACCTTC
D gene: TRBD1; V gene: TRBV6-5; clone size: .; J gene: TRBJ1-5; CDR3 protein: CASSSGDRDSNQPQHF; CDR3 DNA: TGTGCCAGCAGTTCCGGGGACAGGGATAGCAATCAGCCCCAGCATTTT
D gene: .; V gene: TRBV3-1/TRBV3-2; clone size: .; J gene: TRBJ2-6; CDR3 protein: CASSQRGSGANVLTF; CDR3 DNA: TGTGCCAGCAGCCAAAGGGGATCTGGGGCCAACGTCCTGACTTTC
D gene: .; V gene: TRBV5-1; clone size: .; J gene: TRBJ2-7; CDR3 protein: CASSLATGTPYEQYF; CDR3 DNA: TGCGCCAGCAGCTTGGCCACTGGGACCCCCTACGAGCAGTACTTC
D gene: TRBD2; V gene: TRBV25-1; clone size: .; J gene: TRBJ2-4; CDR3 protein: CASSESLAGVGNIQYF; CDR3 DNA: TGTGCCAGCAGTGAAAGTTTAGCGGGAGTCGGTAACATTCAGTACTTC
D gene: .; V gene: TRBV3-1/TRBV3-2; clone size: .; J gene: TRBJ2-5; CDR3 protein: CASSQDGDYPRLTQYF; CDR3 DNA: TGTGCCAGCAGCCAAGATGGAGACTACCCTCGGCTGACCCAGTACTTC
D gene: .; V gene: TRBV6-2/TRBV6-3; clone size: .; J gene: TRBJ1-5; CDR3 protein: CASSYPGLSNQPQHF; CDR3 DNA: TGTGCCAGCAGTTACCCAGGGCTTAGCAATCAGCCCCAGCATTTT
D gene: .; V gene: TRBV5-6; clone size: .; J gene: TRBJ1-2; CDR3 protein: CASSNSGGAPYGYTF; CDR3 DNA: TGTGCCAGCAGCAACTCCGGGGGCGCGCCCTATGGCTACACCTTC
D gene: TRBD2; V gene: TRBV11-3; clone size: .; J gene: TRBJ2-1; CDR3 protein: CASTPTGSGSYEQFF; CDR3 DNA: TGTGCCAGCACCCCAACCGGAAGCGGGAGTTATGAGCAGTTCTTC
D gene: .; V gene: TRBV9; clone size: .; J gene: TRBJ1-1; CDR3 protein: CASSVAWDMNTEAFF; CDR3 DNA: TGTGCCAGCAGCGTAGCATGGGACATGAACACTGAAGCTTTCTTT
D gene: .; V gene: TRBV2; clone size: once; J gene: TRBJ1-6; CDR3 protein: CASSEGYNSPLHF; CDR3 DNA: TGTGCCAGCAGTGAAGGATATAATTCACCCCTCCACTTT
D gene: .; V gene: TRBV2; clone size: .; J gene: TRBJ1-2; CDR3 protein: CASSEVGLDGYTF; CDR3 DNA: TGTGCCAGCAGTGAAGTGGGTCTTGATGGCTACACCTTC
D gene: .; V gene: TRBV7-3; clone size: .; J gene: TRBJ2-1; CDR3 protein: CASSLTVGGYNEQFF; CDR3 DNA: TGTGCCAGCAGCTTAACCGTCGGAGGTTACAATGAGCAGTTCTTC
D gene: .; V gene: TRBV5-4; clone size: .; J gene: TRBJ2-1; CDR3 protein: CASSPGRGWYEQFF; CDR3 DNA: TGTGCCAGCAGCCCTGGACGGGGATGGTATGAGCAGTTCTTC
D gene: TRBD1; V gene: TRBV6-1; clone size: .; J gene: TRBJ2-7; CDR3 protein: CASSEGQGGVYEQYF; CDR3 DNA: TGTGCCAGCAGTGAGGGACAGGGTGGGGTCTACGAGCAGTACTTC
D gene: .; V gene: TRBV7-9; clone size: .; J gene: TRBJ1-6; CDR3 protein: CASSSGYPLHF; CDR3 DNA: TGTGCCAGCAGCTCCGGGTATCCCCTCCACTTT
D gene: .; V gene: TRBV19; clone size: .; J gene: TRBJ2-7; CDR3 protein: CASSTIQGTATKQYF; CDR3 DNA: TGTGCCAGTAGTACGATCCAAGGGACGGCCACTAAGCAGTACTTC